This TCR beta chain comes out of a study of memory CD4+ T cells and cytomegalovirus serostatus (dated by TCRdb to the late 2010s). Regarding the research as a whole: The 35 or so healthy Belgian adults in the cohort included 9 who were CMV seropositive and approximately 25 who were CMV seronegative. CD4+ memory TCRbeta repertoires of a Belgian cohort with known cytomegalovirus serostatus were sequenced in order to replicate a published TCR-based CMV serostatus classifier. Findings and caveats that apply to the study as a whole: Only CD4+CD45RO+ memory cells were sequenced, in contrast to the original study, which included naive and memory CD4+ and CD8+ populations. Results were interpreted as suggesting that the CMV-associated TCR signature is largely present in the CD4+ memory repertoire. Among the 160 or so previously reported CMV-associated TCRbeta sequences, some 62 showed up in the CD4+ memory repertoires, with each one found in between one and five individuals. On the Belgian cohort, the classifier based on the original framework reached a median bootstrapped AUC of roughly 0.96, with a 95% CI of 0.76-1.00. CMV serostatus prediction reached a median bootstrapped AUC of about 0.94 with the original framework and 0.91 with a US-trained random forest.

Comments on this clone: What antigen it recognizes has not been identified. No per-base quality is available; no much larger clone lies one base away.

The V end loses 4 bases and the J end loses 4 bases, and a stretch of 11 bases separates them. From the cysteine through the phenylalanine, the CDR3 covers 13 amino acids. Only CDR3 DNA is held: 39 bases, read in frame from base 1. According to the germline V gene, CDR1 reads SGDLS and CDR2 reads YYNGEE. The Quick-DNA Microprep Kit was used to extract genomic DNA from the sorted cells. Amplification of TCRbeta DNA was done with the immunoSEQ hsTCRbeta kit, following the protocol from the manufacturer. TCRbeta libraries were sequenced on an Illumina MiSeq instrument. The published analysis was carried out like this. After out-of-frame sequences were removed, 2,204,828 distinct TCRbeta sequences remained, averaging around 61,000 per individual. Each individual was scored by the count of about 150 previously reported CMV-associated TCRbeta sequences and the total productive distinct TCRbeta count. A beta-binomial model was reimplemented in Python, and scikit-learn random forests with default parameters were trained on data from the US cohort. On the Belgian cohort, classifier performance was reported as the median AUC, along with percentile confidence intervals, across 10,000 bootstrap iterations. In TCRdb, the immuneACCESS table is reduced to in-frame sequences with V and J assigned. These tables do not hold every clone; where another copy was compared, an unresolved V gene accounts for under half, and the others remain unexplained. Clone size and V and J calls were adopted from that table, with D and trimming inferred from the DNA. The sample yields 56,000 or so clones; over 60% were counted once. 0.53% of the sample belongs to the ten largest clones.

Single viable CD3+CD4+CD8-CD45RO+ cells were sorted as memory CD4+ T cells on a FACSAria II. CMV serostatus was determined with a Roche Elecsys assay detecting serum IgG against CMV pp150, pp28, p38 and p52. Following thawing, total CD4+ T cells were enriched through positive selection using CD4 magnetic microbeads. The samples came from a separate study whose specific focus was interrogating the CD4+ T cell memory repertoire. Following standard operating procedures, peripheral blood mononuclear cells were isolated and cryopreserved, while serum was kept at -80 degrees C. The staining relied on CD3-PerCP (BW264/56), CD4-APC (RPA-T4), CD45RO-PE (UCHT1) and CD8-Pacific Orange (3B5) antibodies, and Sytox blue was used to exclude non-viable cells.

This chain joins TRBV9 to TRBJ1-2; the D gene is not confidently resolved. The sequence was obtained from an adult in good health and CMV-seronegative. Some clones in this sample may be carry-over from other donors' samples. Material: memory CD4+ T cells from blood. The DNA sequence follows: TGTGCCAGCAGCCCGCCCAATTTCTATGGCTACACCTTC. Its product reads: CASSPPNFYGYTF.